This entry lists 8 T cell receptor beta chains sequenced from one sample in a study of PD-1 blockade in classical Hodgkin lymphoma. Each of the patients experienced relapse following autologous stem cell transplantation, and their brentuximab vedotin exposure differed. Clones were sequenced by immunoSEQ multiplex PCR, and TCRdb holds only the in-frame ones, with some missing. The sample consists of just under 45,000 clones, around three quarters of them appearing once. The material sequenced was peripheral blood mononuclear cells (PBMCs), taken before the second cycle of nivolumab. The receptors were sampled from a human donor with classical Hodgkin lymphoma.

V is TRBV19 and J is TRBJ2-7, with D unresolved. In germline, CDR1 is LNHDA, CDR2 SQIVND (reference sequence). The length of the CDR3 is 15 residues. Trimming took 1 base from V and 1 from J, leaving 11 bases between them. The DNA of the CDR3 is TGTGCCAGTAGTATAGGATGGGCAGGATCCTACGAGCAGTACTTC. Its translation: CASSIGWAGSYEQYF.

V gene TRBV7-2 combines with J gene TRBJ2-3, with D uncertain. This CDR3 comprises 14 residues. Germline-derived CDR1 and CDR2 are SGHTA and FQGNSA. V lost 5 bases to trimming and J lost 6 bases, with 15 bases between them. CDR3 in amino acids: CASSLRYDADTQYF. CDR3 in DNA: TGTGCCAGCAGCCTAAGGTACGATGCTGATACGCAGTATTTT.

As DNA, the CDR3 is TGTGCCAGCAGGCCAGACACCACCTACGAGCAGTACTTC. This sequence encodes CASRPDTTYEQYF. The chain recombines TRBV7-9 with TRBJ2-7; D unresolved. The CDR3 sequence is 13 residues long. Germline V gene lookup returns CDR1 SEHNR and CDR2 FQNEAQ (reference sequence). Trimming removed 6 bases from V and 2 bases from J, with 11 bases in between.

This clone has just a few counts. Written as DNA, the CDR3 is TGTGCCAGCAGTGCAGGAGACAGAGCTTTCTTT. Amino acid sequence: CASSAGDRAFF. The genes are TRBV6-6 and TRBJ1-1, with D possibly TRBD1 on 5 matching bases. The germline V gene has CDR1 MNHNY and CDR2 SVGAGI (reference sequence). Trimming left V 5 bases short and J 10 bases short, with 11 bases between. The CDR3 is made up of 11 amino acids.

This clone was counted once. The rearrangement joins TRBV7-2 to TRBJ1-2; D uncertain. The CDR3 covers 12 residues. The V end lost 1 base, the J end lost 8 bases, and 8 bases lay between the germline ends. Germline assignment: CDR1 SGHTA and CDR2 FQGNSA. The DNA of the CDR3 is TGTGCCAGCAGCTTAGGAGGGAAGGGCTACACCTTC. Protein sequence: CASSLGGKGYTF.

The chain joins TRBV21-1 to TRBJ1-2. TRBV21-1 is described as a pseudogene. The CDR3 contains 13 residues. Here the CDR3 reads CASSKEPVYGYTF. In DNA form, the CDR3 reads TGTGCCAGCAGCAAAGAGCCCGTCTATGGCTACACCTTC.

The table lists this clone with a few counts. The J gene is TRBJ1-2, the V gene TRBV30, with 8 bases that match TRBD1. The germline V gene encodes CDR1 GTSNPN and CDR2 SVGIG (reference sequence). The V segment lost 1 base and the J segment 11 bases; nucleotides outside the gene matches: 9. The CDR3 covers 13 residues. CDR3 region: CAWSAGQGGEYTF. The CDR3 DNA reads TGTGCCTGGAGTGCTGGACAGGGCGGGGAATACACCTTC.

This chain joins TRBV5-1 and TRBJ2-1; 11 bases fit TRBD2. Trimming removed 4 bases from V and 4 bases from J; junction bases left unmatched: 7. The CDR3 spans 16 residues. The germline gives CDR1 SGHRS, CDR2 YFSETQ. CDR3 sequence reads: CASSGPGTSGYNEQFF. The CDR3 nucleotides read TGCGCCAGCAGCGGTCCCGGGACTAGCGGTTACAATGAGCAGTTCTTC.